What follows is one T cell receptor (beta chain) and its context. V was cut by 4 bases and J by 2 bases, with 9 bases left in between. The germline gives CDR1 SEHNR, CDR2 FQNEAQ (reference sequence). This CDR3 has 13 residues. This entry belongs to a study of blood T cell repertoires in COVID-19. Study information: Donors in the United States, Italy and Spain gave samples during acute or convalescent COVID-19. In each case, the material was cDNA or gDNA derived from T cells, B-cell-depleted T cells, or PBMCs.

In the source study's methods: From reference gene primer amplification, estimates of nucleated cell counts were derived. Produced via immunoSEQ multiplex PCR; TCRdb's table is partial and in-frame only. That table is the source of V, J and clone size, and D and trimming were worked out from the DNA. This table has under 350,000 clones, about 86% appearing once. The sample was peripheral blood. The TCR sequence derives from a man aged 18 to 35 with active or convalescent COVID-19. The chain employs TRBV7-9 and TRBJ2-7; no reliable D call. The CDR3 bases are TGTGCCAGCAGCTATCAGTCCCCCTACGAGCAGTACTTC. Its translation is CASSYQSPYEQYF.